These 18 T cell receptor beta chains share one sample of origin, sequenced in a study of T cell clonality in common variable immunodeficiency. Study-level points and caveats: Fewer deletions and N-nucleotide insertions were reportedly seen in common variable immunodeficiency TCR beta sequences.

Antigens of these TCRs are unknown. The repertoire was sequenced with immunoSEQ multiplex PCR; TCRdb's copy has only in-frame clones and lacks some. The sample presents 25,000 to 30,000 clones, none singletons. Sequencing was performed on peripheral blood mononuclear cells. The receptors were sampled from a human donor with common variable immunodeficiency.

This clone has just a few counts. The CDR3 end lies 3 residues beyond the end of the read and is filled in from the germline J gene. The chain has TRBV7-6 and TRBJ2-1, with 9 bases matching TRBD2. Germline V gene sequence: CDR1 SGHVS, CDR2 FNYEAQ. Losses at the gene ends were 5 bases for V and 7 bases for J; bases not matched to a gene: 15. CDR3 length equals 17 residues. CDR3 region: CASSPFGAGGRWNEQFF. Incomplete CDR3 DNA: TGTGCCAGCAGCCCATTTGGCGCGGGAGGGAGGTGGAATGAG.

This clone was counted between two and nine times. The CDR3 extends 3 residues past the end of the read, so its final part is completed from the germline J gene. The V call is TRBV19, the J call TRBJ1-2, with D uncertain. Germline assignment: CDR1 LNHDA and CDR2 SQIVND (reference sequence). CDR3 length equals 15 residues. Trimming stripped 3 bases from V and 0 bases from J, with 11 bases between. CDR3 sequence reads: CASSMKAEANYGYTF. Partial CDR3 DNA: TGTGCCAGTAGTATGAAGGCGGAGGCTAACTATGGC.

This clone was seen only a few times. The read halts 3 residues ahead of the CDR3 end, with the missing end drawn from the germline J gene. The V and J genes are TRBV5-1 and TRBJ2-7; TRBD2 matches 8 bases. Germline assignment: CDR1 SGHRS and CDR2 YFSETQ. V gave up 4 bases and J gave up 1 base; unmatched junction bases: 19. CDR3 length: 19 amino acids. The CDR3 DNA, read in part, is TGCGCCAGCAGCGGGTCCGGGACCGCCGGGACTAGATGGTCCTACGAG. Its protein is CASSGSGTAGTRWSYE. The CDR3 in its entirety is CASSGSGTAGTRWSYEQYF.

This clone was picked up many times. The sequence runs out 3 residues before the end of the CDR3; the remainder is reconstructed from the germline J gene. The J gene is TRBJ1-1, the V gene TRBV18, with a tentative D call TRBD1 (6 bases). Trimming took 3 bases from V and 5 from J, leaving 13 bases between them. This CDR3 contains 14 residues. CDR1 is KGHSH, CDR2 LQKENI, per germline. CDR3 protein: CASSPSQGRTEAFF. The DNA read from the CDR3 is TGTGCCAGCTCACCGTCCCAGGGGCGAACTGAA.

A note on this clone: The read falls 3 residues short of the CDR3 end, and the missing part is taken from the germline J gene. The chain combines TRBV7-2 with TRBJ1-3, with 8 bases lining up with TRBD1. CDR3 length equals 15 residues. The ends lost 1 base at V and 5 bases at J; junction bases unmatched: 4. From germline, CDR1 is SGHTA and CDR2 FQGNSA. The sequenced part of the CDR3 DNA is TGTGCCAGCAGCTTAGGGGGGACAGGAAGAAACACC. It translates to CASSLGGTGRNT. The full CDR3 sequence reads CASSLGGTGRNTIYF.

This clone was counted at least ten times. The read terminates 3 residues before the CDR3 end, so the remaining end is supplied by the germline J gene. The chain links TRBV6-2 or TRBV6-3 to TRBJ1-1; a weak D match, TRBD1 (5 bases). Trimming cost V 2 bases and J 4 bases, with 11 bases left between them. This CDR3 is 14 amino acids long. Germline CDR1 is MNHEY and CDR2 is SVGEGT. The CDR3 bases that were read are TGTGCCAGCAGTTACAATTCAGGGTCCACTGAA. It is translated as CASSYNSGSTE. The whole CDR3 protein is CASSYNSGSTEAFF.

This clone was picked up many times. The read terminates 3 residues before the CDR3 end, so the remaining end is supplied by the germline J gene. V is TRBV18 and J is TRBJ2-3, with a tentative D call TRBD2 (5 bases). Germline lookup yields CDR1 KGHSH and CDR2 LQKENI. The CDR3 has 14 residues. The ends were cut back, 2 bases at V and 2 bases at J, with 8 bases in the middle. This CDR3 is CASSPFGLTDTQYF. Partial CDR3 DNA: TGTGCCAGCTCACCATTTGGACTCACAGATACG.

The sample holds a few counts of this clone. The read terminates 3 residues ahead of where the CDR3 ends, so the germline J gene completes it. V gene TRBV5-1 combines with J gene TRBJ2-1; 8 bases are a match to TRBD2. The CDR3 extends over 17 amino acids. Unmatched junction bases numbered 15, after V lost 4 bases and J lost 6 bases. Germline CDR1 SGHRS, CDR2 YFSETQ. Incomplete CDR3 DNA: TGCGCCAGCAGCCCCGTTAGTGGCGGGAGGCCCCTCAATGAG. It encodes CASSPVSGGRPLNE. In full, the CDR3 is CASSPVSGGRPLNEQFF. The complete variable domain, with remaining parts taken from reference TRBV5-1 and TRBJ2-1, reads KAGVTQTPRYLIKTRGQQVTLSCSPISGHRSVSWYQQTPGQGLQFLFEYFSETQRNKGNFPGRFSGRQFSNSRSEMNVSTLELGDSALYLCASSPVSGGRPLNEQFFGPGTRLTVL.

This clone was detected a few times. Read data end 3 residues before the CDR3 end; the end is taken from the germline J gene. The chain is built from TRBV7-2 and TRBJ2-1; the D is unclear. The length of the CDR3 is 14 residues. The V gene lost 7 bases and the J gene lost 1 base, with 11 bases spanning the gap. Per the germline V gene, CDR1 is SGHTA and CDR2 is FQGNSA. The DNA read from the CDR3 is TGTGCCAGCATCCGCGCTTTATCCTACAATGAG. This sequence encodes CASIRALSYNE. The whole CDR3 sequence is CASIRALSYNEQFF.

This clone came up many times. The CDR3 protein is CAWSDGTSGRVQETQYF. The DNA read from the CDR3 is TGTGCCTGGAGCGACGGGACTAGCGGGAGGGTACAAGAGACC. The chain recombines TRBV30 with TRBJ2-5; 16 bases map to TRBD2. Read sequence stops 3 residues before the CDR3 end, and the germline J gene provides the missing end. Trimming at V came to 3 bases and at J to 2 bases, leaving 6 bases not matched to a gene. The CDR3 totals 17 residues. Germline V lookup: CDR1 GTSNPN, CDR2 SVGIG (reference sequence).

Ten or more counts support this clone. The read stops 3 residues short of the end of the CDR3; the missing end is completed from the germline J gene. The chain carries TRBV30 and TRBJ1-1; 7 nucleotides line up with TRBD1. CDR1 and CDR2 from the germline V gene are GTSNPN and SVGIG (reference sequence). The CDR3 sequence is 13 residues long. Losses at the gene ends were 1 base for V and 6 bases for J; bases not matched to a gene: 5. The CDR3 DNA, read in part, is TGTGCCTGGAGTGAGACAGGGAGAGCTGAA. Translation gives CAWSETGRAE. The full CDR3 protein is CAWSETGRAEAFF.

In regard to this clone: The CDR3 end falls 3 residues outside the read, so it is completed with the germline J gene. The genes are TRBV19 and TRBJ2-7; TRBD1 might be the D (5 bases). The V end was cut by 1 base, the J end by 5 bases, with 9 bases between. The CDR3 loop spans 13 amino acids. Germline V gene lookup returns CDR1 LNHDA and CDR2 SQIVND (reference sequence). The CDR3 sequence is CASSIVTGHEQYF. The covered CDR3 bases are TGTGCCAGTAGTATAGTAACAGGCCACGAG.

With regard to this clone: The read ends 3 residues early relative to the CDR3; the germline J gene fills the gap. The chain couples TRBV7-9 to TRBJ2-6; TRBD1 matches 7 bases. Trimming removed 2 bases from V and 2 bases from J; junction bases left unmatched: 0. The CDR3 is 15 residues long. Germline assignment: CDR1 SEHNR and CDR2 FQNEAQ (reference sequence). The covered CDR3 bases are TGTGCCAGCAGCTTACAGGGGGCTGGGGCCAACGTC. The encoded protein is CASSLQGAGANV. The full CDR3 reads CASSLQGAGANVLTF.

This clone occurred a few times. The CDR3 end is not reached by the read, which stops 3 residues before it; the germline J gene fills it in. The chain combines TRBV7-2 with TRBJ2-1; 8 bases line up with TRBD1. V shed 0 bases, J shed 8 bases, and the junction held 9 bases outside the gene matches. CDR1 is SGHTA and CDR2 is FQGNSA in the germline V gene. The length of the CDR3 is 16 residues. The CDR3 loop is CASSLARGPVIYEQFF. The sequenced CDR3 bases are TGTGCCAGCAGCTTAGCCAGGGGGCCTGTTATATATGAG.

Concerning this clone itself: The read gets to within 3 residues of the CDR3 end, and the germline J gene fills in the rest. The V call is TRBV7-9, the J call TRBJ1-2, with 9 positions matching TRBD1. Germline V CDR1 and CDR2: SEHNR, FQNEAQ (reference sequence). This CDR3 is built from 12 residues. The CDR3 DNA, read in part, is TGTGCCAGCAGCTTGGACAGGGGCGGC. Its protein is CASSLDRGG. The whole CDR3 reads CASSLDRGGYTF.

In this sample, this clone turned up a few times. The CDR3 end is not reached by the read, which stops 3 residues before it; the germline J gene fills it in. The chain combines TRBV6-2 or TRBV6-3 with TRBJ1-5; 12 bases are shared with TRBD1. V lost 4 bases and J lost 6; bases outside the gene matches: 4. The CDR3 loop spans 15 amino acids. Germline V gene lookup returns CDR1 MNHEY and CDR2 SVGEGT. CDR3 bases read: TGTGCCAGCAGTTTTGGGACAGGGGGCTTTCAGCCC. Its translation: CASSFGTGGFQP. The whole CDR3 protein is CASSFGTGGFQPQHF.

This clone was counted a few times. Read coverage stops 3 residues before the CDR3 terminus; the germline J gene supplies the remainder. The V call is TRBV20-1, the J call TRBJ2-7; TRBD1 might be the D (7 bases). The germline V and J ends were trimmed by 6 bases and 2 bases, with 14 bases remaining between them. Germline V gene sequence: CDR1 DFQATT, CDR2 SNEGSKA (reference sequence). The CDR3 sequence is 13 residues long. The CDR3 reads CSAPGGQTYEQYF. The CDR3 DNA, read in part, is TGCAGTGCACCCGGGGGACAGACCTACGAG.

For this clone: The CDR3 end is not reached by the read, which stops 3 residues before it; the germline J gene fills it in. This chain uses TRBV19 with TRBJ1-2, with TRBD1 as a possible D gene (6 bases). CDR3 length: 15 amino acids. Germline-derived CDR1 and CDR2 are LNHDA and SQIVND (reference sequence). Trimming took off 3 bases at V and 4 bases at J, with 15 bases between the two ends. Partial CDR3 DNA: TGTGCCAGTAGTATCGGGACACCTCCTGTCTATGGC. As protein: CASSIGTPPVYG. The whole CDR3 protein reads CASSIGTPPVYGYTF.